Listed below are T cell receptor beta chains from one sample, sequenced in a study of blood T cell repertoires in COVID-19. Only in-frame clones appear in the TCRdb table, and some are missing; sequencing was by immunoSEQ multiplex PCR. The sample shows 55,000 to 85,000 clones, approximately 86% of them seen only once. Sequencing was performed on peripheral blood. The receptors derive from a human donor in a cohort sampled during active COVID-19. The CDR3 runs from the conserved cysteine through the conserved F or W.

j_call	v_call	cdr3_aa
TRBJ2-7	TRBV5-1	CASSLGTEPYEQYF
TRBJ2-3	TRBV11-2	CASSFWTSGATDTQYF
TRBJ1-4	TRBV20-1	CSATGDEKLFF
TRBJ1-4	TRBV10-3	CAISDLEINEKLFF
TRBJ1-1	TRBV5-1	CASSLEGWSNTEAFF
TRBJ2-5	TRBV10-2	CASSEEVQETQYF
TRBJ2-3	TRBV2	CASSGAGADTQYF
TRBJ1-6	TRBV7-6	CASSFGTGNHSPLHF
TRBJ2-5	TRBV4-3	CASSQDRTGGLETQYF
TRBJ1-1	TRBV7-2	CASSDRGQGPGTEAFF
TRBJ1-2	TRBV29-1	CSVESVSHTF